This TCR beta chain was retrieved from a study of identical twins (dated by TCRdb to 2015 to 2016). Context from the whole study: The study deep-sequenced TCR alpha and beta repertoires from monozygotic twins, unrelated adults of various ages and cord blood to test whether fetal clonotypes persist. Replicate twin experiments were performed at different times using different library preparation protocols to rule out contamination.

For CDR1 and CDR2, the germline V gene lists SGHRS and YFSETQ. The CDR3, cysteine through phenylalanine, is 14 amino acids long. Only the CDR3 region is kept as DNA, spanning 42 bases read in frame from base 1. A distance of 11 bases separates the germline ends of V and J, which lose 2 bases and 2 bases respectively. The library relied on 5' RACE. TCRdb lists the instrument as Illumina HiSeq 2000. Template switching introduced a universal primer binding site; the final cDNA contained a unique molecular identifier, enabling accurate counting of TCR cDNA molecules. First-strand cDNA for TCR alpha and beta chains was synthesized from specific primers in the conserved constant-segment region. To control for contamination, every cDNA library was double barcoded, receiving both a SMART-Mk sample barcode and Illumina barcodes. TruSeq adapter sequences along with Illumina sample barcodes were introduced in two successive PCR steps. Sequencing of the TCR alpha and beta cDNA libraries was done on the Illumina HiSeq platform using custom primers. The study's processing was this. Raw reads were processed with MiGEC to extract unique molecular identifiers, and MiXCR was used to determine CDR3 positions. For each individual, recombination models were inferred using an EM algorithm with the repgenHMM and IGoR tools. The tcR package in R was used for shared clonotype analysis, with sharing normalized by the product of cloneset sizes. To study raw recombination free of thymic and clonal selection effects, out-of-frame nonproductive sequences were analyzed. TCRdb applied fastp at Q25 and MiXCR to the public reads, then kept only in-frame beta chains. Every entry covers one CDR3 protein and lists the most common genes and DNA from its rows. TCRdb's processing, not the authors', yielded these V and J calls. This sample has roughly 480,000 distinct CDR3 sequences in its table, and more than 20% of those were observed once. The ten largest account for about 2.7% of the sample.

This clonotype was counted a few times. The clone's antigen remains unknown. Base-call qualities are not available, and no considerably larger clone is one nucleotide away. Broader findings and caveats from the paper: Compared with coincidental sharing between unrelated individuals, an excess of low generation-probability sequences was observed among out-of-frame TCR alpha sequences shared between twins. Fewer insertions were carried by abundant cord blood beta clonotypes; a weaker similar trend was observed in young adult naive repertoires, while no such trend was observed in memory repertoires. Zero-insertion analyses could be partly confounded by invariant T cells such as MAIT and iNKT, though diverse VJ usage argued against such confounding for most clonotypes. In monozygotic twins, out-of-frame TCR alpha sharing was systematically underestimated by recombination models, although the models agreed with sharing between unrelated individuals. The excess sharing between twins in beta out-of-frame sequences was weaker because fewer shared sequences reduced the signal-to-noise ratio. Because the same donors could not be followed over many years, the conclusions relied on cross-sectional statistical analysis.

Every donor in the study was a healthy Caucasian. The twin cohort comprised three pairs of female monozygotic twins, all aged roughly 18 to 29 years. Positive isolation kits from Invitrogen were used to isolate CD4+ and CD8+ T cell populations. The same sample was also used in a study of T cells expressing NK-cell markers. As described in the second report: Seven or eight donors provided sorted CD3+CD56+NKG2C+, CD3+CD56+NKG2C- and CD3+CD56-NKG2C+ T-cell subsets, whose TCR beta-chain repertoires were profiled. Seven of the eight sequenced donors were HCMV-seropositive and one was HCMV-seronegative. To restrict sorting to alphabetaTCR-expressing T cells, an anti-gammadeltaTCR antibody was added in several experiments. In more than five donors, the dominant CD3+CD56+NKG2C+ clonotypes ranked among the top 10 CD8+ clonotypes, making up about 1.0-7.5% of CD8+ T cells. Those dominant clonotypes were again the most abundant among CD3+CD56-NKG2C+ cells in a handful of donors, at roughly 28.3-60.1%. Whether the expanded NKG2C-expressing T cell clones were specific for HCMV antigens remained unclear. The eight sequenced donors were randomly selected healthy volunteers, three men and five women. A commercial ELISA kit detecting HCMV-specific IgG in serum was used to determine HCMV serostatus. Reads were demultiplexed and grouped by UMI with MIGEC, and clonotypes were assembled and quantified with MiTCR. Only TCR cDNA sequences supported by at least two reads were kept to exclude erroneous sequences. The tcR package was used for downstream repertoire analysis, and clonotypes were matched between fractions using CDR3 nucleotide sequence together with V segment. VDJmatch was used to annotate antigen specificity against VDJdb, with one amino acid substitution in CDR3 allowed.

The chain couples TRBV5-1 to TRBJ2-7; the D segment could be TRBD1, given 5 matching bases. Sequencing input: CD4+ T cells sorted from blood. This TCR derives from a woman under 30 in good health. The CDR3 reads CASSLGDWTYEQYF. In nucleotides, the sequence is TGCGCCAGCAGCTTAGGGGATTGGACCTACGAGCAGTACTTC.